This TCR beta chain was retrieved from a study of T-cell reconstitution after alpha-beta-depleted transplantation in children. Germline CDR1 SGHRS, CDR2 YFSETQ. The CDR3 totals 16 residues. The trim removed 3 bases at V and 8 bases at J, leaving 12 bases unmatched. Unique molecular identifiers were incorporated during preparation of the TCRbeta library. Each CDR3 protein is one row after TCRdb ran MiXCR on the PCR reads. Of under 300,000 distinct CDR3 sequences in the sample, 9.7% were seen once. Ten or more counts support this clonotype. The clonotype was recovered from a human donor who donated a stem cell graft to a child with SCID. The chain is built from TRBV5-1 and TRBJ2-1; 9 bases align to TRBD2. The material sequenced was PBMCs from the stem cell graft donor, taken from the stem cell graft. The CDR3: CASSSQASGVRDEQFF. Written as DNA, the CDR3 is TGCGCCAGCAGCTCCCAGGCTAGCGGGGTTAGGGATGAGCAGTTCTTC.